This TCR beta chain was identified during a study of cytomegalovirus exposure and HLA in healthy donors. Study conclusions and caveats: With later analysis, a missense DCLRE1C variant became linked to TCR beta V- and J-gene trimming. Presence/absence analyses assumed roughly uniform sequencing depth across donors.

Regarding donors, all were healthy bone marrow donors. Turning to this clone: Its target is not known.

Between the trimmed V and J ends, which lost 8 bases and 0 bases, there was a span of 11 bases. CDR1 and CDR2 (germline): MDHEN, SYDVKM. There are 15 residues in the CDR3. With 60 Vbeta and 13 Jbeta primers, the PCR was carried out. Generated by immunoSEQ multiplex PCR, the TCRdb table keeps only in-frame clones and is missing some. This sample yields 75,000 to 100,000 clones, of which around 64% are seen a single time; about 3.5% belongs to the top ten. The sample taken for sequencing was PBMCs. The chain recombines TRBV28 with TRBJ1-6; D remains unclear. The sequence was obtained from a man aged 55 to 70 in good health and CMV-seronegative. The CDR3 region has the DNA TGTGCCAGCGGTCGCAAGCGCTCCTATAATTCACCCCTCCACTTT. This codes for CASGRKRSYNSPLHF.